This section outlines one T cell receptor beta chain sequence together with its context. Its antigen is not known. One end of the junction fails to match germline, which may point to a read error. Time point given: persistent/refractory GD, antithyroid drugs over 5 years with positive TRAb. From RNA extracted from PBMCs, the TCR library was made. It was an endocrinology department in Xi'an, China, that provided the patients. This sample stems from a study of regulatory T cells in long-lasting Graves disease. The CDR3 is made up of 19 amino acids. The germline gives CDR1 SGHTS, CDR2 YDEGEE. Construction of TCR beta libraries relied on iRepertoire HTBI primers and on Arm-PCR targeting CDR3 regions. Each CDR3 protein is one row after TCRdb ran MiXCR on the multiplex PCR reads. The data show fewer than 450,000 distinct CDR3 sequences, 20% to 30% seen once. Findings of the study overall: Persistent Graves' patients showed less TCR diversity than newly diagnosed patients showed.

The sequencing used peripheral blood mononuclear cells (PBMCs), collected when the disease was refractory, from a patient treated with antithyroid drugs. This clonotype was obtained from a female donor with Graves disease. The chain carries TRBV5-8 and TRBJ1-5; D remains ambiguous. The CDR3 sequence is CTSSLWPENRRGSNQPQHF. DNA of the CDR3: TGTACCAGCAGCTTGTGGCCAGAAAATCGTCGTGGCAGCAATCAGCCCCAGCATTTT.